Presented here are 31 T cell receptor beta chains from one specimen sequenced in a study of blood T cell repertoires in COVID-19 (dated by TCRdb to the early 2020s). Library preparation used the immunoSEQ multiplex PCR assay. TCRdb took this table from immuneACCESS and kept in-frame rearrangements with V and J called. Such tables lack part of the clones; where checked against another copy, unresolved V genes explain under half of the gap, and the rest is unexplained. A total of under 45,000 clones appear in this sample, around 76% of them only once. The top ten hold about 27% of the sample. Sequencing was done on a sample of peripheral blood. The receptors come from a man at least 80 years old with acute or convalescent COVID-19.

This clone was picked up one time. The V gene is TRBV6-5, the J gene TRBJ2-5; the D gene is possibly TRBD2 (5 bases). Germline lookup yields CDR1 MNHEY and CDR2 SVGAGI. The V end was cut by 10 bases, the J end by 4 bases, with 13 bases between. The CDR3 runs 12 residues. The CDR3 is CATPGFGETQYF. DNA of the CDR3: TGTGCCACCCCGGGATTCGGAGAGACCCAGTACTTC.

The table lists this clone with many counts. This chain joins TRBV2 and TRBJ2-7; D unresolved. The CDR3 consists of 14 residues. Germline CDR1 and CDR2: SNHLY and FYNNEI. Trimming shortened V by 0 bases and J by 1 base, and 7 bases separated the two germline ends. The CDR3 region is CASSEAGSSYEQYF. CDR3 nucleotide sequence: TGTGCCAGCAGTGAAGCGGGCAGTTCCTACGAGCAGTACTTC.

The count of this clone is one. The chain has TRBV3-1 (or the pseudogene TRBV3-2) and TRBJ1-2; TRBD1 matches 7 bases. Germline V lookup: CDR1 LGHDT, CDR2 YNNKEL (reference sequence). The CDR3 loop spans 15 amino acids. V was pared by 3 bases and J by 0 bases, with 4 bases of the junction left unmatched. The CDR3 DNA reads TGTGCCAGCAGCCAGGGACAGCGATCTAACTATGGCTACACCTTC. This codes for CASSQGQRSNYGYTF.

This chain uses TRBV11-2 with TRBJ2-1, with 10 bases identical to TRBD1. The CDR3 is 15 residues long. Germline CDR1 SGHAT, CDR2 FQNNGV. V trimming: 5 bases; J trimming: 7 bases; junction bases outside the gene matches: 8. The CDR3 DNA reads TGTGCCAGCAGCCGGACAGGGGGGGTCGGGAATGAGCAGTTCTTC. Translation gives CASSRTGGVGNEQFF.

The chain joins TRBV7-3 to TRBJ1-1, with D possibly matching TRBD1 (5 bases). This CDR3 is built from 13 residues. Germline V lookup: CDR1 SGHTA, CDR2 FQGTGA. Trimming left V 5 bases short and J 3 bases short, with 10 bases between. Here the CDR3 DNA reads TGTGCCAGCAGCCGTCAGGGTTACACTGAAGCTTTCTTT. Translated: CASSRQGYTEAFF.

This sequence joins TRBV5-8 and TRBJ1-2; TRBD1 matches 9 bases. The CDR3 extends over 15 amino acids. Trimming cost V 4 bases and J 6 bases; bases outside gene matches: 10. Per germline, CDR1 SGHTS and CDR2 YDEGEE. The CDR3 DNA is TGTGCCAGCAGCGATGGACAGGGGAGTGGGGATGGCTACACCTTC. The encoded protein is CASSDGQGSGDGYTF. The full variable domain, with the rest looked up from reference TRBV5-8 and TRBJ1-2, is EAGVTQSPTHLIKTRGQQATLRCSPISGHTSVYWYQQALGLGLQFLLWYDEGEERNRGNFPPRFSGRQFPNYSSELNVNALELEDSALYLCASSDGQGSGDGYTFGSGTRLTVV.

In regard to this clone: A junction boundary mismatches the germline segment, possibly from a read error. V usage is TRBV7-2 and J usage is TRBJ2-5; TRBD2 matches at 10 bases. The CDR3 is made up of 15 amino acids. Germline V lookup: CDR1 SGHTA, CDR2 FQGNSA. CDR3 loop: CVSSLDSGGAKTQYF. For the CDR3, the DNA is TGTGTCAGCAGCTTAGACAGCGGGGGGGCGAAGACCCAGTACTTC.

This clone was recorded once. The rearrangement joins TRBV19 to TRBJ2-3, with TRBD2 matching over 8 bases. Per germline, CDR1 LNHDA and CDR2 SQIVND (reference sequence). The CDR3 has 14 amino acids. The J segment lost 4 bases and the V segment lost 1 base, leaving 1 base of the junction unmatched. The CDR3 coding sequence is TGTGCCAGTAGTATAGCGGGAGGGCCAGATACGCAGTATTTT. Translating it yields CASSIAGGPDTQYF.

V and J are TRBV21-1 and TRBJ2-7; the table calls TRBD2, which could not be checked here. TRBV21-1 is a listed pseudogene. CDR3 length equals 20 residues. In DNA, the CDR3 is TGTGCCAGCATCCCAGAAGGAGGCGGGACTAGCGGGAGCGGGGACTACGAGCAGTACTTC. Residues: CASIPEGGGTSGSGDYEQYF.

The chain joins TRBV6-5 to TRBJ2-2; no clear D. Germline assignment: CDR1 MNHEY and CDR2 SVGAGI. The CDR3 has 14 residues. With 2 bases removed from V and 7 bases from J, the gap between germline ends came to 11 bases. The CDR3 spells CASSYDGGSGELFF. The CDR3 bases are TGTGCCAGCAGTTACGATGGCGGTAGCGGGGAGCTGTTTTTT.

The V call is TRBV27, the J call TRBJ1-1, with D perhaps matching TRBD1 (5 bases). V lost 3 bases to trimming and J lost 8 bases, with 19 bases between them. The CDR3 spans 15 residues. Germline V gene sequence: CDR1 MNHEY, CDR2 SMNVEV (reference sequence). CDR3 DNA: TGTGCCAGCAGTTTCTATTCAGGGATGAGCGGGGAAGCTTTCTTT. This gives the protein CASSFYSGMSGEAFF.

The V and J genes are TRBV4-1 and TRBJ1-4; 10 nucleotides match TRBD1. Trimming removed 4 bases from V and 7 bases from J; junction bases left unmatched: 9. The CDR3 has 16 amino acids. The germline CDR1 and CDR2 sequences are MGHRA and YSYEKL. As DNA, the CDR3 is TGCGCCAGCAGCCGGCTACCGGGACAGGGGCTTGAAAAACTGTTTTTT. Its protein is CASSRLPGQGLEKLFF.

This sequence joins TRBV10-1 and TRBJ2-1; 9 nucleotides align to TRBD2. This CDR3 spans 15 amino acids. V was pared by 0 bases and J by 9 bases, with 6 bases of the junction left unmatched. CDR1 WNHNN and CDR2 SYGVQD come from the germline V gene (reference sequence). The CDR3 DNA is TGCGCCAGCAGTGAGTCTAGCGGGAGTTTGGGTGAGCAGTTCTTC. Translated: CASSESSGSLGEQFF.

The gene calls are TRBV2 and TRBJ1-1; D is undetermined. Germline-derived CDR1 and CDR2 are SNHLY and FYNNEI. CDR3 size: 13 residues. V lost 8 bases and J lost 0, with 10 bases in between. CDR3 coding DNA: TGTGCCAGCCAGACACAGCTGAACACTGAAGCTTTCTTT. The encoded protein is CASQTQLNTEAFF.

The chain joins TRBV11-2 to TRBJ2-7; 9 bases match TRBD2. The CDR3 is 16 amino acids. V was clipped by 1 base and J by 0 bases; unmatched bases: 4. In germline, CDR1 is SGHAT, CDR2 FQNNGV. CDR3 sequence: CASSLALAGASYEQYF. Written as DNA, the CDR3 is TGTGCCAGCAGCTTAGCACTAGCGGGCGCCTCCTACGAGCAGTACTTC.

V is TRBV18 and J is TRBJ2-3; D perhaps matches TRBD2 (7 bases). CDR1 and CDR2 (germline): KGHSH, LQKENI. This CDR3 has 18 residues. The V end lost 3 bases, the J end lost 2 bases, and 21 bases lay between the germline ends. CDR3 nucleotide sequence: TGTGCCAGCTCACCTTTCCGGGGGGCTCCTAAGGCCACAGATACGCAGTATTTT. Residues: CASSPFRGAPKATDTQYF.

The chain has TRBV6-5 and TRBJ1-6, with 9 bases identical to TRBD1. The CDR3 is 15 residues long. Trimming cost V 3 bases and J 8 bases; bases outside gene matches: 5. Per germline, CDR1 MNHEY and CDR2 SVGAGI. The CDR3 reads CASSYFDRGDSPLHF. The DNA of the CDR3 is TGTGCCAGCAGTTATTTTGACAGGGGGGATTCACCCCTCCACTTT.

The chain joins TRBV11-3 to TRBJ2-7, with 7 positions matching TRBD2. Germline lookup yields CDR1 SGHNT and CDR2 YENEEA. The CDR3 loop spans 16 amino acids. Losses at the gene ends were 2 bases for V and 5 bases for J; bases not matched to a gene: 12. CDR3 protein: CASSLRGWGGFNEQYF. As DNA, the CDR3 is TGTGCCAGCAGCTTACGGGGATGGGGGGGGTTCAACGAGCAGTACTTC.

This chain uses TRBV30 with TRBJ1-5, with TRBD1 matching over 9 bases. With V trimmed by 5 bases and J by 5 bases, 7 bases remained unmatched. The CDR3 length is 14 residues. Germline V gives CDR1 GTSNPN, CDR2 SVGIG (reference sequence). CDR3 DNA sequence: TGTGCCTGGGCCCCGGGACAGGGAGATCAGCCCCAGCATTTT. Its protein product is CAWAPGQGDQPQHF.

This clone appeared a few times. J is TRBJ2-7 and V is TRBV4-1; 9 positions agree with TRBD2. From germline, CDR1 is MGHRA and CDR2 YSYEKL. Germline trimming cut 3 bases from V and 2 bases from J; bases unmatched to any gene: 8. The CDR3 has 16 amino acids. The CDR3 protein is CASSHELAGGPYEQYF. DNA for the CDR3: TGCGCCAGCAGCCATGAACTAGCGGGTGGACCCTACGAGCAGTACTTC.

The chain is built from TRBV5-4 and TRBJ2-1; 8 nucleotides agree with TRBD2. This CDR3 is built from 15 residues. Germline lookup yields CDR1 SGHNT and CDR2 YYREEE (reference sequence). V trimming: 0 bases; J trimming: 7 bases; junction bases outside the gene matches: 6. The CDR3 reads CASSLGASGPNEQFF. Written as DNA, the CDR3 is TGTGCCAGCAGCTTGGGGGCTAGCGGGCCGAATGAGCAGTTCTTC.

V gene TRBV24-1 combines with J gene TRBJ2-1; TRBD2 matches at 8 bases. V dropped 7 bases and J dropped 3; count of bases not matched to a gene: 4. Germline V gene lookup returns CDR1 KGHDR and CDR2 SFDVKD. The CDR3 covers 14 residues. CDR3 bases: TGTGCCACCAGCCGCGGGACTAGCTACAATGAGCAGTTCTTC. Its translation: CATSRGTSYNEQFF.

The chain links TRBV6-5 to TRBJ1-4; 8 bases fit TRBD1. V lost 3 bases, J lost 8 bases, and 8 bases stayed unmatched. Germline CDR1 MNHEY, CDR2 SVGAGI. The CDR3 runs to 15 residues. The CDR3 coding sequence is TGTGCCAGCAGTTATTCGACAGGGGAAAGAGAAAAACTGTTTTTT. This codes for CASSYSTGEREKLFF.

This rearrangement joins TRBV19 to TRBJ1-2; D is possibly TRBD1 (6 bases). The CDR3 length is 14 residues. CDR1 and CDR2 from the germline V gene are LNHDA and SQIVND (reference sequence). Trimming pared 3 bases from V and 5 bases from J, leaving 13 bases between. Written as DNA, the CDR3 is TGTGCCAGTAGTATCACACAGGGATTTTATGGCTACACCTTC. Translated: CASSITQGFYGYTF.

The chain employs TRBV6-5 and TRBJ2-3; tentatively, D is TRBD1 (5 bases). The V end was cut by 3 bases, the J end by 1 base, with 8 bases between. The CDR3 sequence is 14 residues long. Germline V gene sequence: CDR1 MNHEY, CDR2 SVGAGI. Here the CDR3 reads CASSYSTGTDTQYF. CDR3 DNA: TGTGCCAGCAGTTATTCGACAGGCACAGATACGCAGTATTTT.

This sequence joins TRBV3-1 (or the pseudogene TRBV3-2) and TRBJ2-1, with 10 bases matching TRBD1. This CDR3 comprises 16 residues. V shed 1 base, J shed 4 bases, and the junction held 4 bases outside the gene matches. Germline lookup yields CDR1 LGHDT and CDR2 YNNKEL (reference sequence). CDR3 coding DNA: TGTGCCAGCAGCCAAGGGAGGGACAGGGGATACAATGAGCAGTTCTTC. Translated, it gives CASSQGRDRGYNEQFF.

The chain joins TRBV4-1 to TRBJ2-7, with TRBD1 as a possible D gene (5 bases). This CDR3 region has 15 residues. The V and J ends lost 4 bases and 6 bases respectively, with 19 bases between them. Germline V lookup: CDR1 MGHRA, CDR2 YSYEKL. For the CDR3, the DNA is TGCGCCAGCAGCCCGGTGGGTCTAAAGGGGATCGAGCAGTACTTC. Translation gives CASSPVGLKGIEQYF.

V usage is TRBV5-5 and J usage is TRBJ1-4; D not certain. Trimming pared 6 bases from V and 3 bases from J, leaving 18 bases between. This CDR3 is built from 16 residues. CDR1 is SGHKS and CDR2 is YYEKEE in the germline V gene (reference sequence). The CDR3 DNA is TGTGCCAGCACTCAGTGGGCCGCTTCGTCTAATGAAAAACTGTTTTTT. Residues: CASTQWAASSNEKLFF.

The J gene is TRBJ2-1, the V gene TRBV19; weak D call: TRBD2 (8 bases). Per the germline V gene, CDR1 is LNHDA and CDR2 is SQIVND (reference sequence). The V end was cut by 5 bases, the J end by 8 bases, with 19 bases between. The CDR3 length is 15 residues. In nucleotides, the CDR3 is TGTGCCAGTAGTCCCCCCGGGAGGGGGCGAGATGAGCAGTTCTTC. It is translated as CASSPPGRGRDEQFF.

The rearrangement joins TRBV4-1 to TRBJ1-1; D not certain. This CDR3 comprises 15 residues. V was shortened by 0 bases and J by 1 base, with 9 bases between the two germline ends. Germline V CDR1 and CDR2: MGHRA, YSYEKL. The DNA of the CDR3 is TGCGCCAGCAGCCAAGACATGGCAAGGAACACTGAAGCTTTCTTT. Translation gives CASSQDMARNTEAFF.

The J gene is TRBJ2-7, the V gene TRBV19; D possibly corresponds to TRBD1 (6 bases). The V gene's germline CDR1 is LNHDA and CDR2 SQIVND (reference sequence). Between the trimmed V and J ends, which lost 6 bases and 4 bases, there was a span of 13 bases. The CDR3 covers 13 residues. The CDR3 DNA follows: TGTGCCAGTAGCCAGGGGACGGGGTACGAGCAGTACTTC. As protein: CASSQGTGYEQYF.